This T cell receptor beta chain was observed in a study of CD8 T cells in Susac syndrome. Across the study: Among the Susac syndrome patients who underwent sequencing, roughly 6 had clinically active disease, while fewer than ten of them were in remission. The Susac syndrome patients were therapy-naive, on corticosteroids, or on intravenous immunoglobulin alone at blood draw.

Germline-derived CDR1 and CDR2 are LGHDT and YNNKEL (reference sequence). V lost 0 bases and J 8 bases, leaving 10 bases between the germline ends. This CDR3 is built from 13 residues. Random hexamers primed reverse transcription of about 0.5 to 1 ug RNA. Each CDR3 protein gets one entry after TCRdb re-called the immunoSEQ multiplex PCR reads with MiXCR. Counted here are about 150,000 distinct CDR3 sequences, approximately 95% occurring once; the ten biggest clones make up roughly 0.16%. The study, taken as a whole, reports: Repertoires of Susac syndrome CD4+ T cells lacked clonal expansion.

TEMRA cells were FACS-enriched, unlike CD8+ and CD4+ T cells, which were negatively isolated. In the case of this clonotype: Antigen unknown.

This TCR came from a human donor with Susac syndrome. The sample consisted of CD4+ T cells from PBMCs. This chain uses TRBV3-1 with TRBJ1-2; D gene ambiguous. The DNA of the CDR3 is TGTGCCAGCAGCCAAGATACAGTGAAAGGCTACACCTTC. Its translation is CASSQDTVKGYTF.